This is a list of T cell receptor beta chains from one sample in a study of blood T cell repertoires in COVID-19. Assay: immunoSEQ multiplex PCR; the TCRdb copy retains only in-frame clones and omits some. The sample lists approximately 120,000 clones; around 90% were seen once. Sequences were obtained from peripheral blood. The receptors derive from a human donor in a cohort sampled during active COVID-19. The CDR3 runs from the conserved cysteine through the conserved F or W. A D gene is named only where the DNA matches it firmly. Only part of the rows carry a size: once, few, many, or a class if the clone is expanded.

J	D	size	V	CDR3	DNA
TRBJ1-2	-	-	TRBV19	CASSPNRPRNYGYTF	TGTGCCAGTAGTCCGAACAGGCCCCGAAACTATGGCTACACCTTC
TRBJ1-2	-	-	TRBV6-2/TRBV6-3	CASSYSAGMHYGYTF	TGTGCCAGCAGTTACTCAGCAGGGATGCACTATGGCTACACCTTC
TRBJ2-2	-	-	TRBV11-2	CASSPPGRDTGELFF	TGTGCCAGCAGCCCCCCCGGGCGGGACACCGGGGAGCTGTTTTTT
TRBJ2-2	-	-	TRBV6-6	CASSYPRLSTGELFF	TGTGCCAGCAGTTACCCACGTCTCAGCACCGGGGAGCTGTTTTTT
TRBJ1-1	TRBD1	-	TRBV29-1	CSVTGSVNTEAFF	TGCAGCGTGACAGGGAGCGTGAACACTGAAGCTTTCTTT
TRBJ2-2	TRBD2	-	TRBV5-6	CASSLDVGTSSGIGLFF	TGTGCCAGCAGCTTGGATGTCGGGACCTCTAGCGGGATAGGGCTGTTTTTT
TRBJ2-2	TRBD1	-	TRBV15	CATSSYRQGNTGELFF	TGTGCCACCAGCAGCTATAGACAGGGGAACACCGGGGAGCTGTTTTTT
TRBJ2-3	-	-	TRBV7-9	CAVGGGSTDTQYF	TGTGCCGTAGGCGGAGGTAGCACAGATACGCAGTATTTT
TRBJ1-2	-	-	TRBV5-6	CASSLVGVLGYTF	TGTGCCAGCAGCTTGGTCGGAGTTCTTGGCTACACCTTC
TRBJ1-5	TRBD1	-	TRBV3-1/TRBV3-2	CASSPQGDQPQHF	TGTGCCAGCAGCCCACAGGGGGATCAGCCCCAGCATTTT
TRBJ1-5	TRBD1	-	TRBV10-3	CAIREDRGRLGNQPQHF	TGTGCCATCAGAGAGGACAGGGGGCGTCTGGGCAATCAGCCCCAGCATTTT
TRBJ1-6	TRBD1	-	TRBV13	CASSLTVVPGQGAGNSPLHF	TGTGCCAGCAGCTTAACCGTCGTACCGGGACAGGGGGCGGGTAATTCACCCCTCCACTTT
TRBJ2-2	-	-	TRBV10-3	CAIRIAGELFF	TGTGCCATCAGGATAGCCGGGGAGCTGTTTTTT
TRBJ2-1	-	-	TRBV21-1	CASSTDLTGGKLAGEYNEQFF	TGTGCCAGCAGCACTGACTTGACAGGGGGCAAACTAGCGGGAGAATACAATGAGCAGTTCTTC
TRBJ2-1	-	-	TRBV18	CASSPRENEQFF	TGTGCCAGCTCACCCAGGGAAAATGAGCAGTTCTTC
TRBJ1-1	-	-	TRBV28	CASTPRGEQAFF	TGTGCCAGCACCCCTCGGGGGGAACAAGCTTTCTTT
TRBJ2-2	TRBD1	-	TRBV6-1	CASSVLVGTGTNTGELFF	TGTGCCAGCAGTGTATTGGTGGGGACAGGGACGAACACCGGGGAGCTGTTTTTT
TRBJ1-3	-	-	TRBV9	CASSVLGARGNTIYF	TGTGCCAGCAGCGTATTGGGGGCGCGTGGAAACACCATATATTTT
TRBJ1-3	-	few	TRBV6-6	CASTAGAAGNTIYF	TGTGCCAGCACGGCAGGCGCCGCTGGAAACACCATATATTTT
TRBJ1-5	-	few	TRBV4-1	CASSQTRGSYSNQPQHF	TGCGCCAGCAGCCAAACCAGGGGTTCGTATAGCAATCAGCCCCAGCATTTT
TRBJ1-5	-	-	TRBV5-1	CASSLEQGRNQPQHF	TGCGCCAGCAGCTTGGAGCAGGGTAGGAATCAGCCCCAGCATTTT
TRBJ2-2	-	-	TRBV7-7	CASSPLVNTGELFF	TGTGCTAGCAGCCCCCTAGTGAACACCGGGGAGCTGTTTTTT
TRBJ2-7	TRBD2	-	TRBV5-1	CASSLSSGRALYEQYF	TGCGCCAGCAGCTTGTCCAGCGGGAGGGCCTTATACGAGCAGTACTTC
TRBJ1-1	-	-	TRBV12-3/TRBV12-4	CASSLQGRTEAFF	TGTGCCAGCAGTTTGCAGGGGCGGACTGAAGCTTTCTTT
TRBJ1-1	-	-	TRBV7-2	CASTRAWGRNTEAFF	TGTGCCAGCACCCGGGCGTGGGGCCGGAACACTGAAGCTTTCTTT
TRBJ2-3	-	-	TRBV20-1	CSARRVDTQYF	TGCAGTGCTAGGCGGGTGGATACGCAGTATTTT
TRBJ2-5	-	-	TRBV7-9	CASSLVEEETQYF	TGTGCCAGCAGCTTAGTAGAGGAAGAGACCCAGTACTTC
TRBJ2-7	-	-	TRBV7-2	CASSFLNEQYF	TGTGCCAGCAGCTTCCTAAACGAGCAGTACTTC
TRBJ1-1	-	once	TRBV7-6	CASSSQGGGGTEAFF	TGTGCCAGCAGCTCCCAAGGCGGGGGAGGGACTGAAGCTTTCTTT